The source of this T cell receptor beta chain is a study of CD4 T cells in relation to SARS-CoV-2 and coronaviruses. The CDR3 spans 14 residues. The germline V gene encodes CDR1 MNHNS and CDR2 SASEGT. Trimming left V 0 bases short and J 5 bases short, with 8 bases between. CD4+ T cells from unexposed donors were obtained before the COVID-19 pandemic (2011-2018). Isolation of CD4+ T cells took place after less than 13 days in culture. Cells permitting, SARS-CoV-2 S/N and four cold-coronavirus spikes were tested on unexposed-donor CD4+ T cells. Sequenced by immunoSEQ multiplex PCR; TCRdb stores in-frame clones only, minus some. The data hold some 30,000 clones, with roughly 78% observed a single time. This clone was detected once. Its specificity is not known.

This receptor was taken from a human donor in good health. Source material: CD4+ T cells from PBMCs, cultured in vitro. V is TRBV6-1 and J is TRBJ2-1; D call uncertain. For the CDR3, the DNA is TGTGCCAGCAGTGAAGCGTTCACAGACAATGAGCAGTTCTTC. As protein: CASSEAFTDNEQFF.